The 29 T cell receptor beta chains presented below share a single source sample, sequenced in a study of shared clonotypes between healthy human individuals. Libraries were prepared by immunoSEQ multiplex PCR; TCRdb keeps only in-frame clonotypes and omits some of them. The data contain over 1.4 million clones, approximately 97% of them singletons. The sample taken for sequencing was naive CD4+ T cells sorted from blood. Documented subset: CD45RA+ positively selected. The source of these receptors is a man between 25 and 39 years old in good health.

The genes are TRBV15 and TRBJ1-1; D call uncertain. Per germline, CDR1 LNHNV and CDR2 YYDKDF (reference sequence). The CDR3 has 14 amino acids. V was clipped by 5 bases and J by 5 bases, with 15 bases between them. The CDR3 is CATSGRRVGTEAFF. The DNA of the CDR3 is TGTGCCACCAGCGGGAGGAGGGTGGGGACTGAAGCTTTCTTT.

The genes are TRBV14 and TRBJ2-3, with D possibly being TRBD2 (5 bases). Looked up from germline, CDR1 is SGHDN and CDR2 is FVKESK. The CDR3 spans 13 residues. The V and J ends lost 3 bases and 6 bases respectively, with 10 bases between them. The CDR3 DNA reads as TGTGCCAGCAGCCACGGACTCGCGGATACGCAGTATTTT. Amino acids: CASSHGLADTQYF.

The chain is built from TRBV6-1 and TRBJ1-5; D possibly corresponds to TRBD1 (5 bases). The CDR3 contains 15 residues. Germline V gene data show CDR1 as MNHNS and CDR2 as SASEGT. Trimming took off 2 bases at V and 1 base at J, with 9 bases between the two ends. CDR3 sequence reads: CASSERGRSNQPQHF. The CDR3 bases are TGTGCCAGCAGTGAAAGGGGTAGGAGCAATCAGCCCCAGCATTTT.

The chain carries TRBV5-1 and TRBJ2-7; TRBD2 agrees at 13 bases. Germline-derived CDR1 and CDR2 are SGHRS and YFSETQ. J lost 4 bases, V lost 2 bases, and 3 bases had no gene match. This CDR3 spans 15 amino acids. The CDR3 bases are TGCGCCAGCAGCTTACTAGCGGGAGGGCAGTACGAGCAGTACTTC. This codes for CASSLLAGGQYEQYF.

The rearrangement links TRBV25-1 to TRBJ1-1; a weak D match, TRBD1 (6 bases). With 9 bases removed from V and 4 bases from J, the gap between germline ends came to 15 bases. The CDR3 is made up of 13 amino acids. The germline CDR1 and CDR2 sequences are MGHDK and SYGVNS. The CDR3 sequence: CARTTGLLTEAFF. Written as DNA, the CDR3 is TGTGCCAGGACTACAGGGCTGCTCACTGAAGCTTTCTTT.

The CDR3, as DNA: TGTGCCAGCAGGACAGGGCAGGACACTTATGGCTACACCTTC. It translates to CASRTGQDTYGYTF. The V and J genes are TRBV28 and TRBJ1-2; 7 nucleotides line up with TRBD1. From germline, CDR1 is MDHEN and CDR2 SYDVKM. Unmatched junction bases numbered 9, after V lost 6 bases and J lost 5 bases. This CDR3 has 14 residues.

The chain is built from TRBV29-1 and TRBJ2-2, with TRBD2 identical over 12 bases. V shed 6 bases and J 0 bases; nucleotides not matched to a gene: 14. CDR3 length: 19 amino acids. Germline V gene lookup returns CDR1 SQVTM and CDR2 ANQGSEA. CDR3: CSVRVRTSGIKSNTGELFF. CDR3 bases: TGCAGCGTGAGGGTCCGGACTAGCGGGATTAAGTCGAACACCGGGGAGCTGTTTTTT.

The chain links TRBV7-9 to TRBJ2-6; D is uncertain. The CDR3 runs to 15 residues. V gave up 5 bases and J gave up 2 bases, with 10 bases separating them. Germline V lookup: CDR1 SEHNR, CDR2 FQNEAQ (reference sequence). This CDR3 is CASSPPNAGANVLTF. The CDR3 DNA reads as TGTGCCAGCAGCCCACCCAACGCTGGGGCCAACGTCCTGACTTTC. Full variable domain (outside the CDR3, taken from reference TRBV7-9 and TRBJ2-6): DTGVSQNPRHKITKRGQNVTFRCDPISEHNRLYWYRQTLGQGPEFLTYFQNEAQLEKSRLLSDRFSAERPKGSFSTLEIQRTEQGDSAMYLCASSPPNAGANVLTFGAGSRLTVL.

The chain uses TRBV4-3 and TRBJ2-3; 8 bases agree with TRBD1. The CDR3 spans 16 residues. CDR1 is LGHNA and CDR2 is YSLEER in the germline V gene. V shed 5 bases and J 1 base; nucleotides not matched to a gene: 8. CDR3 residues: CASSVRTGIRTDTQYF. The DNA for the CDR3 is TGCGCCAGCAGCGTACGGACAGGGATTCGCACAGATACGCAGTATTTT.

This chain uses TRBV28 with TRBJ2-3, with D unclear. Looked up from germline, CDR1 is MDHEN and CDR2 is SYDVKM. This CDR3 comprises 15 residues. Between the trimmed V and J ends, which lost 1 base and 1 base, there was a span of 9 bases. This CDR3 reads CASSLYGGRTDTQYF. CDR3 nucleotides: TGTGCCAGCAGTTTATATGGCGGACGCACAGATACGCAGTATTTT.

V gene TRBV12-5 combines with J gene TRBJ1-2; D not certain. This CDR3 has 12 residues. Trimming left V 1 base short and J 6 bases short, with 6 bases between. The germline V gene has CDR1 LGHNT and CDR2 FRNRAP. CDR3 nucleotide sequence: TGTGCTAGTGGTTTGGAACCGCATGGCTACACCTTC. Translation gives CASGLEPHGYTF.

This chain uses TRBV15 with TRBJ2-7; 9 positions agree with TRBD2. CDR3 length: 18 amino acids. CDR1 and CDR2 from the germline V gene are LNHNV and YYDKDF (reference sequence). The trim removed 1 base at V and 5 bases at J, leaving 15 bases unmatched. The CDR3 bases are TGTGCCACCAGCAGAGCTAGGTGGACCGGGACTAGCTCTGACGAGCAGTACTTC. It encodes CATSRARWTGTSSDEQYF.

CDR3 DNA: TGTGCCAGCAGTTATGCAGGCAGGAACACTGAAGCTTTCTTT. Translation: CASSYAGRNTEAFF. V gene TRBV6-5 combines with J gene TRBJ1-1; D uncertain. Trimming removed 3 bases at V and 1 base at J, with 9 bases between. CDR3 length equals 14 residues. From germline, CDR1 is MNHEY and CDR2 SVGAGI.

Details on this clone: Other DNA sequences in this sample translate to the same CDR3. The chain combines TRBV9 with TRBJ2-5, with D uncertain. The V gene's germline CDR1 is SGDLS and CDR2 YYNGEE. The CDR3 has 13 amino acids. V was cut by 0 bases and J by 4 bases, with 7 bases left in between. The CDR3 here is CASSVELGETQYF. CDR3 nucleotide sequence: TGTGCCAGCAGCGTAGAACTCGGAGAGACCCAGTACTTC.

V usage is TRBV7-2 and J usage is TRBJ2-4; TRBD1 aligns across 11 bases. Per germline, CDR1 SGHTA and CDR2 FQGNSA. The ends lost 1 base at V and 0 bases at J; junction bases unmatched: 5. The CDR3 is 18 amino acids. The CDR3 here is CASSLVGQGAVAKNIQYF. As DNA, the CDR3 is TGTGCCAGCAGCTTAGTAGGACAGGGGGCGGTAGCCAAAAACATTCAGTACTTC.

This clone has a single count. The V gene is TRBV2, the J gene TRBJ2-3; no clear D. The CDR3 loop spans 12 amino acids. Trimming stripped 3 bases from V and 9 bases from J, with 10 bases between. The V gene's germline CDR1 is SNHLY and CDR2 FYNNEI. The CDR3 DNA follows: TGTGCCAGCAGTGATGGGTCCTCAACGCAGTATTTT. Amino acid sequence: CASSDGSSTQYF.

This chain connects TRBV5-4 to TRBJ2-1; maybe TRBD1 (6 bases). Germline assignment: CDR1 SGHNT and CDR2 YYREEE (reference sequence). V was pared by 4 bases and J by 9 bases, with 20 bases between. This CDR3 spans 15 amino acids. The CDR3, as DNA: TGTGCCAGCAGCGCCGCCTCCCGGGACACAGGTGAGCAGTTCTTC. Translation gives CASSAASRDTGEQFF. Using reference TRBV5-4 and TRBJ2-1 for the parts outside the CDR3, the full variable domain is ETGVTQSPTHLIKTRGQQVTLRCSSQSGHNTVSWYQQALGQGPQFIFQYYREEENGRGNFPPRFSGLQFPNYSSELNVNALELDDSALYLCASSAASRDTGEQFFGPGTRLTVL.

The V and J genes are TRBV10-3 and TRBJ2-2; a weak D match, TRBD1 (6 bases). The germline CDR1 and CDR2 sequences are ENHRY and SYGVKD. The CDR3 has 15 residues. Deletions cut 3 bases from V and 0 bases from J, with 8 bases between. Here the CDR3 DNA reads TGTGCCATCAGTGACTCAGGGGCGAACACCGGGGAGCTGTTTTTT. Translated, it gives CAISDSGANTGELFF.

The rearrangement links TRBV5-4 to TRBJ2-3, with D tentatively TRBD1 or TRBD2 (6 bases each). The CDR3 is 15 amino acids. Germline V CDR1 and CDR2: SGHNT, YYREEE (reference sequence). Trimming removed 4 bases from V and 6 bases from J, with 18 bases in between. The CDR3 region is CASSGGGPREDTQYF. CDR3 sequence (DNA): TGTGCCAGCAGCGGAGGGGGGCCTCGGGAGGATACGCAGTATTTT. Drawing the rest from reference TRBV5-4 and TRBJ2-3, the complete variable domain is ETGVTQSPTHLIKTRGQQVTLRCSSQSGHNTVSWYQQALGQGPQFIFQYYREEENGRGNFPPRFSGLQFPNYSSELNVNALELDDSALYLCASSGGGPREDTQYFGPGTRLTVL.

V is TRBV15 and J is TRBJ2-7; tentative D call: TRBD1 (5 bases). Trimming left V 0 bases short and J 2 bases short, with 8 bases between. CDR1 is LNHNV and CDR2 is YYDKDF in the germline V gene (reference sequence). The CDR3 sequence is 14 residues long. The CDR3 DNA reads TGTGCCACCAGCAGAGAAGGGGTGGCCTACGAGCAGTACTTC. This gives the protein CATSREGVAYEQYF.

This chain connects TRBV5-5 to TRBJ2-3, with D perhaps TRBD1 or TRBD2 (5 bases each). Between the trimmed V and J ends, which lost 0 bases and 12 bases, there was a span of 17 bases. The CDR3 length is 14 residues. Germline CDR1 reads SGHKS; CDR2 reads YYEKEE (reference sequence). CDR3 sequence (DNA): TGTGCCAGCAGCTTGGCCGGGGCCCTCATGCCTCAGTATTTT. Translating it yields CASSLAGALMPQYF.

V gene TRBV6-1 combines with J gene TRBJ1-2; D call uncertain. The CDR3 is made up of 14 amino acids. Trimming took off 5 bases at V and 5 bases at J, with 15 bases between the two ends. Looked up from germline, CDR1 is MNHNS and CDR2 is SASEGT. The CDR3, as DNA: TGTGCCAGCAGTACTAGACCGACTAGTTATGGCTACACCTTC. Residues: CASSTRPTSYGYTF.

The chain couples TRBV5-4 to TRBJ2-7; D may correspond to TRBD1 or TRBD2 (6 bases each). Trimming left V 6 bases short and J 2 bases short, with 18 bases between. The CDR3 totals 15 residues. Germline CDR1 is SGHNT and CDR2 is YYREEE (reference sequence). The CDR3 DNA reads TGTGCCAGCACTCGAGGGGGGTCCGGGACCTACGAGCAGTACTTC. It is translated as CASTRGGSGTYEQYF.

A note on this clone: At the DNA level, this CDR3 is encoded by other sequences in the same sample as well. V gene TRBV7-3 combines with J gene TRBJ2-5; 10 nucleotides match TRBD1. The CDR3 length is 13 residues. CDR1 is SGHTA and CDR2 is FQGTGA in the germline V gene. Trimming took 5 bases from V and 5 from J; bases not matched to a gene: 2. The CDR3 sequence is CASSKGQGETQYF. In DNA form, the CDR3 reads TGTGCCAGCAGCAAGGGACAGGGGGAGACCCAGTACTTC.

This clone was counted a single time. This CDR3 is also generated by other DNA sequences in the sample. CDR3 sequence: CASSLVSGSYNEQFF. The CDR3 DNA is TGCGCCAGCAGCTTGGTTAGCGGTTCCTACAATGAGCAGTTCTTC. The genes are TRBV5-1 and TRBJ2-1, with D possibly being TRBD2 (6 bases). The CDR3 length is 15 residues. Trimming took 0 bases from V and 1 from J, leaving 8 bases between them. Germline loops: CDR1 SGHRS, CDR2 YFSETQ.

This chain joins TRBV7-6 and TRBJ2-1, with 10 bases that match TRBD1. The CDR3 contains 15 residues. After removal of 5 bases from V and 7 bases from J, the junction contained 8 bases not matched to a gene. Germline assignment: CDR1 SGHVS and CDR2 FNYEAQ. The CDR3 here is CASSVDRGPGNEQFF. CDR3 in DNA: TGTGCCAGCAGCGTCGACAGGGGGCCTGGGAATGAGCAGTTCTTC. The full variable domain, in which reference TRBV7-6 and TRBJ2-1 provide the parts outside the CDR3, is GAGVSQSPRYKVTKRGQDVALRCDPISGHVSLYWYRQALGQGPEFLTYFNYEAQQDKSGLPNDRFSAERPEGSISTLTIQRTEQRDSAMYRCASSVDRGPGNEQFFGPGTRLTVL.

This chain joins TRBV10-3 and TRBJ1-1, with D maybe TRBD1 (5 bases). Germline CDR1 ENHRY, CDR2 SYGVKD. This CDR3 is built from 16 residues. Trimming took off 2 bases at V and 2 bases at J, with 15 bases between the two ends. The CDR3: CAISEGMGTANTEAFF. CDR3 bases: TGTGCCATCAGTGAGGGTATGGGGACGGCAAACACTGAAGCTTTCTTT.

J is TRBJ1-5 and V is TRBV7-2; a weak D match, TRBD1 (6 bases). V dropped 3 bases and J dropped 5 bases, with 14 bases sitting between them. Looked up from germline, CDR1 is SGHTA and CDR2 is FQGNSA. The CDR3 covers 15 residues. The CDR3 is CASSFYGTIDQPQHF. CDR3 in DNA: TGTGCCAGCAGCTTTTATGGGACAATAGATCAGCCCCAGCATTTT. The entire variable domain, with the rest obtained from reference TRBV7-2 and TRBJ1-5, is as follows: GAGVSQSPSNKVTEKGKDVELRCDPISGHTALYWYRQSLGQGLEFLIYFQGNSAPDKSGLPSDRFSAERTGGSVSTLTIQRTQQEDSAVYLCASSFYGTIDQPQHFGDGTRLSIL.

The chain has TRBV6-5 and TRBJ1-5, with D possibly TRBD1 on 5 matching bases. V dropped 0 bases and J dropped 4 bases, with 13 bases sitting between them. The CDR3 totals 16 residues. Germline-derived CDR1 and CDR2 are MNHEY and SVGAGI. The CDR3 region is CASSYSRFGGNQPQHF. The DNA of the CDR3 is TGTGCCAGCAGTTACTCGAGATTTGGGGGTAATCAGCCCCAGCATTTT.